The 30 T cell receptor beta chains listed next were all sequenced from one sample in a study of T cells in narcolepsy. Profiling relied on immunoSEQ multiplex PCR, and the TCRdb table lists in-frame clones only, not all of them. This sample has some 30,000 clones, with approximately 86% found just once. Sequencing was done on a sample of CD45RA- memory CD4+ T cells from PBMCs. The origin of the receptors is a human donor with narcolepsy.

Concerning this clone: Other nucleotide sequences from this sample produce the same CDR3. The chain couples TRBV5-1 to TRBJ1-1; D uncertain. Germline V gene lookup returns CDR1 SGHRS and CDR2 YFSETQ. The V and J ends lost 3 bases and 0 bases respectively, with 12 bases between them. The CDR3 totals 15 residues. The CDR3 DNA reads as TGCGCCAGCAGCTGGGCGGTTTCCATGAACACTGAAGCTTTCTTT. Residues: CASSWAVSMNTEAFF.

V is TRBV4-2 and J is TRBJ2-3; maybe TRBD2 (6 bases). Germline V gene lookup returns CDR1 LGHNA and CDR2 YNFKEQ. Deletions cut 0 bases from V and 1 base from J, with 11 bases between. The CDR3 length is 16 residues. The DNA for the CDR3 is TGTGCCAGCAGCCAAGAGGGCGGGGCCGGCACAGATACGCAGTATTTT. Its protein product is CASSQEGGAGTDTQYF.

This clone was seen once. The chain carries TRBV6-6 and TRBJ1-2; D call uncertain. CDR1 and CDR2 (germline): MNHNY, SVGAGI (reference sequence). The V end was cut by 6 bases, the J end by 9 bases, with 11 bases between. This CDR3 is built from 11 residues. This CDR3 reads CASRLQWSYTF. The CDR3 nucleotides read TGTGCCAGCAGGCTGCAATGGAGCTACACCTTC.

The chain couples TRBV4-3 to TRBJ2-5, with D possibly TRBD1 on 5 matching bases. The CDR3 is made up of 15 amino acids. Germline V lookup: CDR1 LGHNA, CDR2 YSLEER. The V end was cut by 4 bases, the J end by 5 bases, with 17 bases between. In DNA form, the CDR3 reads TGCGCCAGCAGCCGCAGTATAGGGGTGGGGGAGACCCAGTACTTC. Protein: CASSRSIGVGETQYF.

V usage is TRBV5-5 and J usage is TRBJ1-4; 12 bases agree with TRBD1. The CDR3 is 15 amino acids. J gave up 8 bases and V 3 bases, and 5 bases lay outside the gene matches. Germline V gives CDR1 SGHKS, CDR2 YYEKEE (reference sequence). The CDR3 DNA is TGTGCCAGCAGCTACTCGGGACAGGGGGCCGAAAAACTGTTTTTT. It is translated as CASSYSGQGAEKLFF. Full variable domain (rest looked up from reference TRBV5-5 and TRBJ1-4): DAGVTQSPTHLIKTRGQQVTLRCSPISGHKSVSWYQQVLGQGPQFIFQYYEKEERGRGNFPDRFSARQFPNYSSELNVNALLLGDSALYLCASSYSGQGAEKLFFGSGTQLSVL.

The chain recombines TRBV19 with TRBJ2-5; TRBD2 matches at 13 bases. Matching the DNA end better, TRBJ2-7 makes the J call doubtful. Germline CDR1 reads LNHDA; CDR2 reads SQIVND (reference sequence). This CDR3 is built from 15 residues. The CDR3, as DNA: TGTGCCAGTAGTAGACTAGCGGGAGGATCCTACGAGCAGTACTTC. Protein sequence: CASSRLAGGSYEQYF.

The rearrangement uses TRBV6-6 and TRBJ2-5; TRBD2 aligns across 9 bases. V was pared by 8 bases and J by 11 bases, with 21 bases of the junction left unmatched. Per the germline V gene, CDR1 is MNHNY and CDR2 is SVGAGI (reference sequence). CDR3 size: 16 residues. The CDR3 is CASAPRAGSGSSGQYF. The DNA of the CDR3 is TGTGCCAGCGCCCCTCGAGCGGGTAGCGGGAGTTCTGGGCAGTACTTC.

The chain recombines TRBV19 with TRBJ1-1; D might be TRBD1 (5 bases). Trimming removed 2 bases from V and 6 bases from J, with 13 bases in between. The CDR3 has 14 amino acids. Germline V CDR1 and CDR2: LNHDA, SQIVND (reference sequence). CDR3 in DNA: TGTGCCAGTAGTATAAAGGCGGTGGGGGCTGAAGCTTTCTTT. This translates into CASSIKAVGAEAFF. Using reference TRBV19 and TRBJ1-1 for the parts outside the CDR3, the full variable domain is DGGITQSPKYLFRKEGQNVTLSCEQNLNHDAMYWYRQDPGQGLRLIYYSQIVNDFQKGDIAEGYSVSREKKESFPLTVTSAQKNPTAFYLCASSIKAVGAEAFFGQGTRLTVV.

This chain links TRBV6-5 with TRBJ2-7, with D tentatively TRBD1 (6 bases). Germline V lookup: CDR1 MNHEY, CDR2 SVGAGI. This CDR3 contains 15 residues. V lost 5 bases and J lost 1, with 15 bases in between. CDR3 sequence reads: CASSPRGLPSYEQYF. The CDR3 DNA reads as TGTGCCAGCAGTCCGAGGGGGTTGCCGTCCTACGAGCAGTACTTC.

This clone was recorded only once. The V call is TRBV28, the J call TRBJ1-2; TRBD1 matches at 7 bases. CDR1 and CDR2 (germline): MDHEN, SYDVKM. Unmatched junction bases numbered 5, after V lost 4 bases and J lost 3 bases. The CDR3 has 14 residues. CDR3 sequence: CASSSADRDYGYTF. CDR3 bases: TGTGCCAGCAGTTCGGCCGACAGGGACTATGGCTACACCTTC.

The chain couples TRBV30 to TRBJ1-4; D may be TRBD1 (5 bases). The ends were cut back, 5 bases at V and 7 bases at J, with 17 bases in the middle. The CDR3 loop spans 14 amino acids. Germline values: CDR1 GTSNPN, CDR2 SVGIG (reference sequence). As DNA, the CDR3 is TGTGCCTGGCGTTCGGGGAGGGGTGCTGAAAAACTGTTTTTT. Its protein is CAWRSGRGAEKLFF.

J is TRBJ2-7 and V is TRBV20-1, with 8 nucleotides matching TRBD1. The ends lost 7 bases at V and 3 bases at J; junction bases unmatched: 2. The germline V gene has CDR1 DFQATT and CDR2 SNEGSKA (reference sequence). This CDR3 region has 11 residues. CDR3 residues: CSGGTGYEQYF. CDR3 sequence (DNA): TGCAGTGGGGGGACAGGCTACGAGCAGTACTTC.

The rearrangement uses TRBV25-1 and TRBJ1-4; TRBD1 aligns across 7 bases. J was trimmed by 7 bases and V by 0 bases; bases with no gene match: 2. This CDR3 has 14 amino acids. Germline-derived CDR1 and CDR2 are MGHDK and SYGVNS. The CDR3 region is CASSEYRDSEKLFF. DNA for the CDR3: TGTGCCAGCAGTGAATACCGGGACAGTGAAAAACTGTTTTTT.

In its sample, this clone was seen a few times. V usage is TRBV5-6 and J usage is TRBJ2-7, with 8 bases lining up with TRBD1. There are 15 residues in the CDR3. The V and J ends lost 4 bases and 6 bases, in that order; junction bases with no gene match: 12. In germline, CDR1 is SGHDT, CDR2 YYEEEE. CDR3 nucleotides: TGTGCCAGCAGCCGCTACGGGGGACAGGCCACCGAGCAGTACTTC. Protein sequence: CASSRYGGQATEQYF.

The rearrangement joins TRBV5-1 to TRBJ2-2; 11 bases map to TRBD2. V trimming: 2 bases; J trimming: 0 bases; junction bases outside the gene matches: 9. Germline V gene sequence: CDR1 SGHRS, CDR2 YFSETQ. This CDR3 spans 19 amino acids. Written as DNA, the CDR3 is TGCGCCAGCAGCTTCACCCTACTAGCGGGGGCCACGAACACCGGGGAGCTGTTTTTT. This translates into CASSFTLLAGATNTGELFF.

V gene TRBV18 combines with J gene TRBJ2-7; D could derive from TRBD1 or TRBD2 (5 bases each). Germline-derived CDR1 and CDR2 are KGHSH and LQKENI. CDR3 size: 14 residues. Trimming took off 6 bases at V and 4 bases at J, with 16 bases between the two ends. In nucleotides, the CDR3 is TGTGCCAGCTCCTCCTCCGGGACCGGTTACGAGCAGTACTTC. Translated, it gives CASSSSGTGYEQYF.

The chain has TRBV7-2 and TRBJ2-1; possibly TRBD2 for D (6 bases). From germline, CDR1 is SGHTA and CDR2 FQGNSA. V dropped 3 bases and J dropped 14 bases, with 20 bases sitting between them. The CDR3 is 14 residues long. The CDR3 DNA follows: TGTGCCAGCAGCTTCCGTCAACCCGGGACTTGGGAGTTCTTC. It specifies CASSFRQPGTWEFF. The whole variable domain, remainder taken from reference TRBV7-2 and TRBJ2-1, is GAGVSQSPSNKVTEKGKDVELRCDPISGHTALYWYRQSLGQGLEFLIYFQGNSAPDKSGLPSDRFSAERTGGSVSTLTIQRTQQEDSAVYLCASSFRQPGTWEFFGPGTRLTVL.

This chain joins TRBV28 and TRBJ2-7, with TRBD1 identical over 9 bases. The length of the CDR3 is 15 residues. Germline V lookup: CDR1 MDHEN, CDR2 SYDVKM. Trimming took 8 bases from V and 0 from J; bases not matched to a gene: 8. CDR3 coding DNA: TGTGCCAGCGGGGGCGGGGACAGGGTCTCCTACGAGCAGTACTTC. It translates to CASGGGDRVSYEQYF. The full variable domain, its missing parts supplied by reference TRBV28 and TRBJ2-7, is DVKVTQSSRYLVKRTGEKVFLECVQDMDHENMFWYRQDPGLGLRLIYFSYDVKMKEKGDIPEGYSVSREKKERFSLILESASTNQTSMYLCASGGGDRVSYEQYFGPGTRLTVT.

This chain joins TRBV19 and TRBJ2-7; either TRBD1 or TRBD2 may supply D (5 bases each). V lost 9 bases and J lost 1, with 13 bases in between. The CDR3 length is 13 residues. Germline V lookup: CDR1 LNHDA, CDR2 SQIVND (reference sequence). The CDR3 spells CASRDGGSYEQYF. Written as DNA, the CDR3 is TGTGCCAGCCGGGACGGAGGTTCCTACGAGCAGTACTTC.

This clone appeared once. The chain joins TRBV5-8 to TRBJ1-5, with TRBD1 matching over 7 bases. The CDR3 is made up of 16 amino acids. The V gene's germline CDR1 is SGHTS and CDR2 YDEGEE. The V and J ends lost 0 bases and 1 base, in that order; junction bases with no gene match: 4. In DNA form, the CDR3 reads TGTGCCAGCAGCTTGGCCAGGGGGACCAGCAATCAGCCCCAGCATTTT. It codes for CASSLARGTSNQPQHF.

This chain joins TRBV28 and TRBJ1-5, with no clear D. The V end lost 6 bases, the J end lost 5 bases, and 8 bases lay between the germline ends. The CDR3 covers 12 residues. CDR1 is MDHEN and CDR2 is SYDVKM in the germline V gene. Here the CDR3 reads CASSATDQPQHF. The CDR3 nucleotides read TGTGCCAGCAGCGCTACAGATCAGCCCCAGCATTTT.

V is TRBV9 and J is TRBJ2-7; D not certain. Looked up from germline, CDR1 is SGDLS and CDR2 is YYNGEE. This CDR3 is built from 14 residues. The V end lost 1 base, the J end lost 3 bases, and 11 bases lay between the germline ends. This CDR3 reads CASSVSAQSYEQYF. The CDR3 region has the DNA TGTGCCAGCAGCGTATCGGCTCAAAGCTACGAGCAGTACTTC.

This chain uses TRBV13 with TRBJ2-7, with D tentatively TRBD2 (6 bases). The CDR3 spans 13 residues. Germline values: CDR1 PRHDT, CDR2 FYEKMQ (reference sequence). V was clipped by 5 bases and J by 6 bases, with 14 bases between them. Here the CDR3 reads CASSARDSSEQYF. The CDR3 DNA follows: TGTGCCAGCAGCGCCCGGGACTCTAGCGAGCAGTACTTC.

This chain uses TRBV5-4 with TRBJ2-4; D could derive from TRBD1 or TRBD2 (5 bases each). V gave up 1 base and J gave up 0 bases, with 17 bases separating them. CDR3 length equals 18 residues. Germline lookup yields CDR1 SGHNT and CDR2 YYREEE (reference sequence). Written as DNA, the CDR3 is TGTGCCAGCAGCTTGATGTTCGGTGGGGACCTAGCCAAAAACATTCAGTACTTC. Residues: CASSLMFGGDLAKNIQYF.

The chain employs TRBV7-9 and TRBJ1-4; no definite D call. The CDR3 has 13 residues. The germline V gene encodes CDR1 SEHNR and CDR2 FQNEAQ (reference sequence). The V end lost 0 bases, the J end lost 8 bases, and 7 bases lay between the germline ends. The CDR3 bases are TGTGCCAGCAGCTTAGCGCTAGGGGAAAAACTGTTTTTT. This sequence encodes CASSLALGEKLFF.

This chain connects TRBV7-8 to TRBJ2-7; 10 bases line up with TRBD1. Trimming at V came to 5 bases and at J to 3 bases, leaving 7 bases not matched to a gene. This CDR3 is built from 15 residues. Germline V lookup: CDR1 SGHVS, CDR2 FQNEAQ. The CDR3 sequence: CASSAGTGVGYEQYF. DNA of the CDR3: TGTGCCAGCAGCGCCGGGACAGGGGTTGGCTACGAGCAGTACTTC.

A few counts support this clone. CDR3 protein: CASSGDRAREQYF. For the CDR3, the DNA is TGTGCCAGCAGTGGGGACAGAGCCCGGGAGCAGTACTTC. This chain joins TRBV2 and TRBJ2-7; 7 bases line up with TRBD1. This CDR3 spans 13 amino acids. V trimming: 4 bases; J trimming: 7 bases; junction bases outside the gene matches: 7. Looked up from germline, CDR1 is SNHLY and CDR2 is FYNNEI.

The V call is TRBV5-8, the J call TRBJ2-2; 7 bases are shared with TRBD1. Germline V gene lookup returns CDR1 SGHTS and CDR2 YDEGEE. The CDR3 has 16 amino acids. Trimming removed 6 bases from V and 5 bases from J; junction bases left unmatched: 13. The DNA of the CDR3 is TGTGCCAGCACCATGACAGGGCTCAAAGCGACCGGGGAGCTGTTTTTT. This codes for CASTMTGLKATGELFF.

The rearrangement links TRBV28 to TRBJ2-6; D is possibly TRBD1 (7 bases). V lost 5 bases and J 0 bases, leaving 17 bases between the germline ends. The germline V gene encodes CDR1 MDHEN and CDR2 SYDVKM. The CDR3 spans 18 residues. The CDR3 loop is CASSPPRGATSGANVLTF. CDR3 DNA sequence: TGTGCCAGCAGTCCCCCCAGGGGGGCCACCTCTGGGGCCAACGTCCTGACTTTC.

This clone was seen only once. The chain uses TRBV7-2 and TRBJ2-1, with D unresolved. The CDR3 has 15 amino acids. Germline loops: CDR1 SGHTA, CDR2 FQGNSA. The V end was cut by 2 bases, the J end by 0 bases, with 8 bases between. The CDR3 bases are TGTGCCAGCAGCTTATCCCTAAGCTCCTACAATGAGCAGTTCTTC. Protein sequence: CASSLSLSSYNEQFF.